What follows are 16 T cell receptor beta chains derived from one specimen sequenced in a study of T cell repertoires in cytomegalovirus infection. Using its own MiXCR run on the reads, TCRdb lists one record per CDR3 protein. The sample holds around 430,000 distinct CDR3 sequences, roughly 46% seen once. The antigens these receptors bind are not known. Sequenced material: cultured PBMCs, taken from culture after CMV antigen stimulation. Receptors were obtained from a human donor in good health (CMV status not recorded). Some clones in this sample may be carry-over from other donors' samples.

This rearrangement joins TRBV7-6 to TRBJ2-4; TRBD1 matches 9 bases. Germline V lookup: CDR1 SGHVS, CDR2 FNYEAQ. V trimming: 1 base; J trimming: 2 bases; junction bases outside the gene matches: 3. The length of the CDR3 is 16 residues. DNA of the CDR3: TGTGCCAGCAGCTTAGGCGGGACAGGGACCAAAAACATTCAGTACTTC. Translated, it gives CASSLGGTGTKNIQYF.

CDR3 loop: CASSQRLAGTDTQYF. CDR3 nucleotide sequence: TGTGCCAGCTCACAACGACTAGCGGGCACAGATACGCAGTATTTT. J is TRBJ2-3 and V is TRBV18, with 9 bases lining up with TRBD2. Trimming at V came to 4 bases and at J to 1 base, leaving 3 bases not matched to a gene. Germline V gene sequence: CDR1 KGHSH, CDR2 LQKENI. The CDR3 totals 15 residues.

The chain couples TRBV19 to TRBJ2-7; 7 bases agree with TRBD2. The CDR3 is 16 residues long. In germline, CDR1 is LNHDA, CDR2 SQIVND (reference sequence). The ends lost 3 bases at V and 0 bases at J; junction bases unmatched: 8. CDR3 residues: CASSMGGGESSYEQYF. In DNA, the CDR3 is TGTGCCAGTAGTATGGGGGGGGGAGAAAGCTCCTACGAGCAGTACTTC.

The J gene is TRBJ2-5, the V gene TRBV5-6; D possibly matches TRBD1 or TRBD2 (5 bases each). Germline V CDR1 and CDR2: SGHDT, YYEEEE. V lost 4 bases to trimming and J lost 4 bases, with 14 bases between them. This CDR3 is built from 14 residues. The CDR3 here is CASSTGTGRETQYF. CDR3 bases: TGTGCCAGCAGCACCGGGACGGGGAGAGAGACCCAGTACTTC.

The sample holds many counts of this clonotype. This rearrangement joins TRBV7-2 to TRBJ2-3; TRBD2 matches at 15 bases. Trimming at V came to 4 bases and at J to 8 bases, leaving 4 bases not matched to a gene. From germline, CDR1 is SGHTA and CDR2 FQGNSA. The CDR3 contains 15 residues. The CDR3 DNA is TGTGCCAGCAGCTCGGGACTAGCGGGAGGCCCTACGCAGTATTTT. Translated, it gives CASSSGLAGGPTQYF.

The J gene is TRBJ1-2, the V gene TRBV4-3; D not resolved. The V end lost 0 bases, the J end lost 5 bases, and 7 bases lay between the germline ends. Germline-derived CDR1 and CDR2 are LGHNA and YSLEER. This CDR3 comprises 13 residues. CDR3 nucleotide sequence: TGCGCCAGCAGCCAAGATTTGGGGTATGGCTACACCTTC. Amino acids: CASSQDLGYGYTF.

The chain joins TRBV6-2 or TRBV6-3 to TRBJ2-7, with D possibly being TRBD2 (6 bases). The CDR3 spans 11 residues. The germline V gene encodes CDR1 MNHEY and CDR2 SVGEGT. V was clipped by 10 bases and J by 7 bases, with 14 bases between them. Here the CDR3 reads CAISPGVEQYF. CDR3 nucleotides: TGTGCCATCTCACCGGGGGTAGAGCAGTACTTC.

This clonotype has more than one count but fewer than ten. J is TRBJ2-7 and V is TRBV10-3; 8 nucleotides match TRBD2. CDR1 and CDR2 (germline): ENHRY, SYGVKD. The trim removed 11 bases at V and 0 bases at J, leaving 6 bases unmatched. This CDR3 is built from 13 residues. The CDR3 loop is CAVGGVGSYEQYF. Here the CDR3 DNA reads TGTGCCGTCGGGGGGGTAGGCTCCTACGAGCAGTACTTC.

This clonotype was picked up one time. The chain links TRBV27 to TRBJ1-1; D possibly corresponds to TRBD1 (5 bases). V lost 5 bases and J 6 bases, leaving 10 bases between the germline ends. Germline values: CDR1 MNHEY, CDR2 SMNVEV (reference sequence). The CDR3 is 12 residues long. Here the CDR3 reads CASSRIGAEAFF. Here the CDR3 DNA reads TGTGCCAGCAGTCGGATAGGGGCTGAAGCTTTCTTT.

This clonotype occurred many times. The chain uses TRBV7-2 and TRBJ1-4, with 11 bases fitting TRBD1. This CDR3 has 17 amino acids. Germline assignment: CDR1 SGHTA and CDR2 FQGNSA. After removal of 5 bases from V and 3 bases from J, the junction contained 8 bases not matched to a gene. CDR3 bases: TGTGCCAGCAGCCCGGACAGGGGGCCACGGGCTAATGAAAAACTGTTTTTT. Protein sequence: CASSPDRGPRANEKLFF.

The rearrangement joins TRBV11-2 to TRBJ2-7, with 8 bases that match TRBD2. The CDR3 length is 14 residues. Losses at the gene ends were 5 bases for V and 6 bases for J; bases not matched to a gene: 9. CDR1 and CDR2 (germline): SGHAT, FQNNGV. The CDR3 DNA follows: TGTGCCAGCAGCCGGAGCGGGGGCCCCCTCGAGCAGTACTTC. Translated, it gives CASSRSGGPLEQYF. The complete variable domain, with remaining parts taken from reference TRBV11-2 and TRBJ2-7, reads EAGVAQSPRYKIIEKRQSVAFWCNPISGHATLYWYQQILGQGPKLLIQFQNNGVVDDSQLPKDRFSAERLKGVDSTLKIQPAKLEDSAVYLCASSRSGGPLEQYFGPGTRLTVT.

The genes are TRBV20-1 and TRBJ2-4; possible D gene TRBD2, 6 bases. From germline, CDR1 is DFQATT and CDR2 SNEGSKA (reference sequence). Trimming pared 6 bases from V and 7 bases from J, leaving 10 bases between. This CDR3 has 11 amino acids. The CDR3 loop reads CSARLGNIQYF. CDR3 nucleotide sequence: TGCAGTGCGCGACTAGGGAACATTCAGTACTTC.

In its sample, this clonotype was seen a few times. This chain links TRBV5-4 with TRBJ2-4; 7 bases are shared with TRBD1. Germline values: CDR1 SGHNT, CDR2 YYREEE (reference sequence). This CDR3 has 15 residues. Trimming cost V 4 bases and J 4 bases; bases outside gene matches: 8. CDR3 protein: CASSPGRDRKNIQYF. As DNA, the CDR3 is TGTGCCAGCAGCCCGGGTAGGGACAGAAAAAACATTCAGTACTTC.

This clonotype showed up just a few times. This chain uses TRBV6-5 with TRBJ1-5; D ambiguous. The CDR3 spans 15 residues. Germline CDR1 is MNHEY and CDR2 is SVGAGI. Trimming removed 0 bases from V and 3 bases from J, with 9 bases in between. CDR3 in amino acids: CASSYSGNDNQPQHF. The DNA for the CDR3 is TGTGCCAGCAGTTACTCCGGGAATGACAATCAGCCCCAGCATTTT.

The chain recombines TRBV5-4 with TRBJ2-7; 9 nucleotides agree with TRBD2. In germline, CDR1 is SGHNT, CDR2 YYREEE (reference sequence). This CDR3 spans 18 amino acids. V shed 4 bases, J shed 2 bases, and the junction held 16 bases outside the gene matches. The DNA of the CDR3 is TGTGCCAGCAGCCCCGGATGGGGGCGGGAGGGGAAGACCTACGAGCAGTACTTC. Its translation is CASSPGWGREGKTYEQYF.

The J gene is TRBJ1-1, the V gene TRBV6-5; 9 bases are shared with TRBD1. The CDR3 totals 14 residues. Germline V gene data show CDR1 as MNHEY and CDR2 as SVGAGI. J was trimmed by 11 bases and V by 7 bases; bases with no gene match: 14. CDR3 amino acids: CASTPRQGESRAFF. The DNA for the CDR3 is TGTGCCAGCACTCCTCGACAGGGGGAGAGTCGGGCTTTCTTT.